This T cell receptor (beta chain) originates from a study of radiotherapy plus CTLA-4 blockade in lung cancer. Study overall: Objective responses emerged in under 20% of patients, and around 30% attained disease control. The study's findings and limits: Researchers report tumor-derived TCR clones expanding in blood after radiotherapy plus ipilimumab.

This clone has just a few counts. Antigen unknown. Repertoires were generated with immunoSEQ multiplex PCR, while TCRdb's copy carries only in-frame clones and drops some. Altogether 70,000 to 85,000 clones are present, around 74% being singletons, with the ten largest covering more than 9%. Germline CDR1 and CDR2: LNHDA and SQIVND (reference sequence). The ends were cut back, 3 bases at V and 3 bases at J, with 12 bases in the middle. The CDR3 has 15 amino acids. The receptor was derived from a human donor with non-small cell lung cancer whose response to radiotherapy plus ipilimumab could not be evaluated. The J gene is TRBJ1-5, the V gene TRBV19; D gene unclear. The specimen was peripheral blood, collected from a patient treated with radiotherapy plus ipilimumab. CDR3 sequence: CASSIGLEPNQPQHF. The CDR3 DNA is TGTGCCAGTAGTATTGGATTGGAGCCCAATCAGCCCCAGCATTTT.